Sequencing of this T cell receptor (beta chain) was carried out in a study of T cells in Graves' hyperthyroidism and ophthalmopathy. The overall study: Before treatment of any kind, peripheral blood was taken at initial diagnosis.

This clonotype has only a few counts. The antigen remains undetermined. This CDR3 spans 15 amino acids. The J segment lost 0 bases and the V segment lost 8 bases, leaving 10 bases of the junction unmatched. The germline CDR1 and CDR2 sequences are MDHEN and SYDVKM. It was uncontrolled infection, other autoimmune disease, pregnancy or lactation that excluded patients. Clinical symptoms, serum thyroxine and TRAb, thyroid ultrasound and orbital computed tomography were used for the diagnoses. Amplification of TCR beta CDR3 regions used RNA as the template. The study used the HTBI primer set for a first-round RT-PCR of the TCR CDR3. TCRdb re-called the multiplex PCR reads with MiXCR, one entry per CDR3 protein. This sample yields approximately 710,000 distinct CDR3 sequences, of which 17% are seen a single time; about 16% belongs to the top ten. Overall study results and limits: Most clonotypes expanded in thyroid above 0.001 were likewise present in blood.

The rearrangement links TRBV28 to TRBJ2-7; 7 bases agree with TRBD2. This TCR derives from a man aged 45-65 years with Graves' hyperthyroidism. Sequencing was carried out using blood. The CDR3 region has the DNA TGTGCCAGCGGCGTGCCGGGAGGAGGCTCCTACGAGCAGTACTTC. Amino acid sequence: CASGVPGGGSYEQYF.